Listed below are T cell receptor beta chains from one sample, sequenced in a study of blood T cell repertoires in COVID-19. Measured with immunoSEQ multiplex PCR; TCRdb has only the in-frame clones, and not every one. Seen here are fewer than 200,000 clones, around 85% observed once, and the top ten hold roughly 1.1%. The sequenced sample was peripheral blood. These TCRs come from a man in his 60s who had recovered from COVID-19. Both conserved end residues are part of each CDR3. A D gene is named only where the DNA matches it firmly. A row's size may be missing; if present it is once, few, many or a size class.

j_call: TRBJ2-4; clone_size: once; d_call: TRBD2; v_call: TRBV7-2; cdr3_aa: CASSSKRASGGLAKNIQYF; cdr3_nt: TGTGCCAGCAGCTCAAAGCGGGCTAGCGGGGGGTTAGCCAAAAACATTCAGTACTTC
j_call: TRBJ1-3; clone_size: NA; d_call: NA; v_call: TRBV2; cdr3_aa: CASSDGGASGNTIYF; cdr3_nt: TGTGCCAGCAGTGATGGGGGGGCCTCTGGAAACACCATATATTTT
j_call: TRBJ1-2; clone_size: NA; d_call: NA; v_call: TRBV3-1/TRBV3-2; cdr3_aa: CASSQRRDGYTF; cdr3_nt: TGTGCCAGCAGCCAAAGGAGAGATGGCTACACCTTC
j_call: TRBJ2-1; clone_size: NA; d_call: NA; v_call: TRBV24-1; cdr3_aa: CATSSPEIANEQFF; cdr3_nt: TGTGCCACCAGCTCCCCCGAGATTGCCAATGAGCAGTTCTTC
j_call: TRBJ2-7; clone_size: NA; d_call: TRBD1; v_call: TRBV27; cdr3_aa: CASSLQGAGYEQYF; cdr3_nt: TGTGCCAGCAGTTTGCAGGGGGCCGGGTACGAGCAGTACTTC
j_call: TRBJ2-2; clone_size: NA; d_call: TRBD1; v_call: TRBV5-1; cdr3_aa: CASSQLDRGQGRELFF; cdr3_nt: TGCGCCAGCAGCCAACTCGACAGGGGGCAGGGGAGGGAGCTGTTTTTT
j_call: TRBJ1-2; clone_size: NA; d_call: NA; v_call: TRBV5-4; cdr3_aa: CASSGMGGVPMGYTF; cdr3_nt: TGTGCCAGCAGCGGGATGGGGGGTGTCCCTATGGGCTACACCTTC
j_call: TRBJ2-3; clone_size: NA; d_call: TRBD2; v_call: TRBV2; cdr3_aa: CASSRGLAGASHLSRGQYF; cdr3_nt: TGTGCCAGCAGTAGGGGACTAGCGGGGGCTTCACACCTTTCGAGGGGGCAGTATTTT
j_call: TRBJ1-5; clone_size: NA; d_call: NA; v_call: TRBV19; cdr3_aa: CASSKASGAGGSNQPQHF; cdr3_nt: TGTGCCAGTAGTAAGGCCTCAGGGGCCGGGGGGAGCAATCAGCCCCAGCATTTT
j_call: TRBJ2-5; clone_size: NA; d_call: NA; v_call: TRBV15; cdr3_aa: CATSSRPGLLQETQYF; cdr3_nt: TGTGCCACCAGCAGTCGACCGGGACTTCTACAAGAGACCCAGTACTTC
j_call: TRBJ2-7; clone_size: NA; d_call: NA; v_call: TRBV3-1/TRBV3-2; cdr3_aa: CASSPTAGAAYEQYF; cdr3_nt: TGTGCCAGCAGCCCCACGGCGGGCGCAGCCTACGAGCAGTACTTC
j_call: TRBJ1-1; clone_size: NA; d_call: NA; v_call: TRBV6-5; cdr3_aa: CASSYSGRGGTEAFF; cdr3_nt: TGTGCCAGCAGTTACTCTGGGCGGGGAGGCACTGAAGCTTTCTTT
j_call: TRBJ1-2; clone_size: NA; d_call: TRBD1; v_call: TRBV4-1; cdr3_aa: CASSQDLTGGYRGYTF; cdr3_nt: TGCGCCAGCAGCCAAGATCTCACAGGGGGCTATCGGGGCTACACCTTC
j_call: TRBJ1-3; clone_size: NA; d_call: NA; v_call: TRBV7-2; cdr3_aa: CASSLVLGAGGNTIYF; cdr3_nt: TGTGCCAGCAGCTTAGTACTGGGGGCGGGTGGAAACACCATATATTTT
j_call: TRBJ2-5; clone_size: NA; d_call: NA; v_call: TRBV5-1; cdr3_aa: CASSLQPKETQYF; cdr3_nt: TGCGCCAGCAGCTTACAGCCTAAAGAGACCCAGTACTTC
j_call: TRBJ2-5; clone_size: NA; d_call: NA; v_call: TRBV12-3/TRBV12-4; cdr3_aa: CASSSRYFGSQYF; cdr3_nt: TGTGCCAGCAGCTCCCGGTATTTCGGGTCCCAGTACTTC
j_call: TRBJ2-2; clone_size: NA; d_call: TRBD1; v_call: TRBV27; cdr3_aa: CASSSYRGTGELFF; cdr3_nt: TGTGCCAGCAGTTCATACAGGGGTACCGGGGAGCTGTTTTTT
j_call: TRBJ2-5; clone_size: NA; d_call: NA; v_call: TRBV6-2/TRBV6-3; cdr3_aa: CASSYVGGETQYF; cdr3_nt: TGTGCCAGCAGTTACGTGGGGGGAGAGACCCAGTACTTC
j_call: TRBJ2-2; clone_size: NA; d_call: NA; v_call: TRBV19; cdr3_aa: CASSPRGRDGELFF; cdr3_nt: TGTGCCAGTTCTCCCCGGGGAAGGGACGGGGAGCTGTTTTTT
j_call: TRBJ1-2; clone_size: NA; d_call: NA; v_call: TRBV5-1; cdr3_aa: CASSLTADNSYGYTF; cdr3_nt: TGCGCCAGCAGCCTAACGGCGGACAATAGCTATGGCTACACCTTC
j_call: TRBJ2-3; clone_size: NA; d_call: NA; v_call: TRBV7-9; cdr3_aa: CASSADSDTQYF; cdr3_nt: TGTGCCAGCAGCGCGGACAGCGATACGCAGTATTTT
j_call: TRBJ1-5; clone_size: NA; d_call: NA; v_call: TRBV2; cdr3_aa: CASSELKGVQPQHF; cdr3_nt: TGTGCCAGCAGTGAACTAAAAGGGGTTCAGCCCCAGCATTTT
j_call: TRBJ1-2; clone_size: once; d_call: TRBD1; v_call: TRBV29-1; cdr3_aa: CSVVPGQGADYGYTF; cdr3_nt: TGCAGCGTAGTCCCGGGACAGGGGGCCGACTATGGCTACACCTTC
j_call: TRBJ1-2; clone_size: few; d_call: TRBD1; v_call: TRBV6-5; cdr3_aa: CASAVQGGATYGYTF; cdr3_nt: TGTGCCAGCGCGGTTCAGGGGGGCGCCACCTATGGCTACACCTTC
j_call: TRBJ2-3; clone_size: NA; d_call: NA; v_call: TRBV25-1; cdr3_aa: CASSEDSYPRTDTQYF; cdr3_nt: TGTGCCAGCAGTGAGGACTCATACCCGCGCACAGATACGCAGTATTTT
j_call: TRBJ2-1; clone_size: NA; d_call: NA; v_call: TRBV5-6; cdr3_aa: CASSTWSYYNEQFF; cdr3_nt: TGTGCCAGCAGTACCTGGTCCTATTACAATGAGCAGTTCTTC
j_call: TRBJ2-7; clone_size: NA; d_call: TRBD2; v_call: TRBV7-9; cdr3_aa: CASSPLAGASYEQYF; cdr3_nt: TGTGCCAGCAGCCCGTTAGCGGGGGCCTCCTACGAGCAGTACTTC
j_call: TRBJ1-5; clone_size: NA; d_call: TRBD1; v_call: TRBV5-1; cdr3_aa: CASSPQGANQPQHF; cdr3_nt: TGCGCCAGCTCCCCACAGGGGGCGAATCAGCCCCAGCATTTT
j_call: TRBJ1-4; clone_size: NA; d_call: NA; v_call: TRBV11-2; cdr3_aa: CASSPLPELAGLFF; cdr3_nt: TGTGCCAGCAGCCCCCTACCGGAATTGGCAGGCCTGTTTTTT
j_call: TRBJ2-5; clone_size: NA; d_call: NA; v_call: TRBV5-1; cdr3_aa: CASSHPEETQYF; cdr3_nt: TGCGCCAGCAGCCATCCAGAAGAGACCCAGTACTTC
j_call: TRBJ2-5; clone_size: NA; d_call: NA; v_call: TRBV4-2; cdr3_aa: CASSQGWGGGETQYF; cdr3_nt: TGTGCCAGCAGCCAAGGTTGGGGAGGTGGAGAGACCCAGTACTTC
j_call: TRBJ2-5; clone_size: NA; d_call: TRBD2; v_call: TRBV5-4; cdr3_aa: CASSFGGGETQYF; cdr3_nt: TGTGCCAGCAGCTTTGGGGGGGGAGAAACCCAGTACTTC
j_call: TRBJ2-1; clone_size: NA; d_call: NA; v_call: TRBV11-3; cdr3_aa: CASSHYQNNNEQFF; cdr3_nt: TGTGCCAGCAGCCACTACCAGAACAACAATGAGCAGTTCTTC
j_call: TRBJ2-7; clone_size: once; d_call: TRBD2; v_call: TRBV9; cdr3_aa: CASSGRTSGLSYEQYF; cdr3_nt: TGTGCCAGCAGCGGGAGGACTAGCGGCCTCTCCTACGAGCAGTACTTC
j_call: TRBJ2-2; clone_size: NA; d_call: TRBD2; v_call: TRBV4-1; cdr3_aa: CASSQDSGGATGELFF; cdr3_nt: TGCGCCAGCAGCCAAGATAGCGGGGGGGCGACCGGGGAGCTGTTTTTT
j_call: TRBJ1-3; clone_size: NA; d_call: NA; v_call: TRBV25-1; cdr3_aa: CASSDESSGNTIYF; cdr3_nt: TGTGCCAGCAGTGACGAGAGCTCTGGAAACACCATATATTTT
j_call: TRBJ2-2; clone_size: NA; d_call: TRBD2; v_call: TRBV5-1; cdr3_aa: CASSLGTSGAGELFF; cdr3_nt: TGCGCCAGCAGCTTGGGGACTAGCGGGGCCGGGGAGCTGTTTTTT
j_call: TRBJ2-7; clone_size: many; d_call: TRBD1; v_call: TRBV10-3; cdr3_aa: CAIRPVGQGGEQYF; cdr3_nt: TGTGCCATCCGACCCGTGGGACAGGGAGGGGAGCAGTACTTC
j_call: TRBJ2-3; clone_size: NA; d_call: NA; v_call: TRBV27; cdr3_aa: CASSFEGDTSTDTQYF; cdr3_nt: TGTGCCAGCAGTTTTGAGGGGGACACCAGCACAGATACGCAGTATTTT
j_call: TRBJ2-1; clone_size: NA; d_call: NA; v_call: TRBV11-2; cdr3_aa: CASSLAMVREQFF; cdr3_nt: TGTGCCAGCAGCTTAGCCATGGTGAGGGAGCAGTTCTTC
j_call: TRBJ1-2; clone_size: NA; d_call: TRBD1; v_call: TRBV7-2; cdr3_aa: CASSLEGASGYTF; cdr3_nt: TGTGCCAGCAGCTTAGAGGGGGCGAGTGGCTACACCTTC
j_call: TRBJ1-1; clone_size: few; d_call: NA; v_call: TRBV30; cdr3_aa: CAWSVIISWQGMTEAFF; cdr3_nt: TGTGCCTGGAGTGTAATAATCTCGTGGCAGGGAATGACTGAAGCTTTCTTT
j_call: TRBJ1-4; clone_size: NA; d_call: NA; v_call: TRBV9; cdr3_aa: CASSSDPMGFGGEKLFF; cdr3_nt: TGTGCCAGCAGTTCAGACCCAATGGGGTTCGGAGGTGAAAAACTGTTTTTT
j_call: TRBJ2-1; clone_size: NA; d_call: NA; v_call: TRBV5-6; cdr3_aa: CASSLPGEPFNEQFF; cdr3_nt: TGTGCCAGCAGCTTGCCGGGGGAGCCTTTCAATGAGCAGTTCTTC